This TCR beta chain was identified in a study of T cells after yellow fever vaccination. TCRdb itself ran the 5' RACE reads through MiXCR, one entry per CDR3 protein. The table has a few hundred thousand distinct CDR3 sequences, more than 5.5% seen once. There are a few counts of this clonotype. The antigen is undetermined. Broader study findings: The study noted that FACS-sorted repertoires could contain abundant clonotypes contaminating from the bulk population.

The CDR3 sequence is 15 residues long. Germline V lookup: CDR1 DFQATT, CDR2 SNEGSKA (reference sequence). V was pared by 3 bases and J by 3 bases, with 15 bases between. The sequencing used PBMCs, collected 5 days after the yellow fever booster vaccination. The chain is built from TRBV20-1 and TRBJ2-1; either TRBD1 or TRBD2 may supply D (5 bases each). The sequence was obtained from a man aged 25-40 years who received the YFV17D yellow fever vaccine. The CDR3 DNA follows: TGCAGTGCTAGGGACAAGCGGAAACACTACAATGAGCAGTTCTTC. Encoded protein: CSARDKRKHYNEQFF.